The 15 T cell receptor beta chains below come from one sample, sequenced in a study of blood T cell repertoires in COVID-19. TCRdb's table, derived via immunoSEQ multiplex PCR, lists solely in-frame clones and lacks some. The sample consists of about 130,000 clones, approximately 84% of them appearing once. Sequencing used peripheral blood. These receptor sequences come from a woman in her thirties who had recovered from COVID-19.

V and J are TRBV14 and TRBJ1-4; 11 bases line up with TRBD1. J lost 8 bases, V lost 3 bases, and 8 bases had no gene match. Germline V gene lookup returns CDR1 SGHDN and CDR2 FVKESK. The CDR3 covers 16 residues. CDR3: CASSQTPGQGDEKLFF. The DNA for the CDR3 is TGTGCCAGCAGCCAGACGCCGGGACAGGGGGACGAAAAACTGTTTTTT.

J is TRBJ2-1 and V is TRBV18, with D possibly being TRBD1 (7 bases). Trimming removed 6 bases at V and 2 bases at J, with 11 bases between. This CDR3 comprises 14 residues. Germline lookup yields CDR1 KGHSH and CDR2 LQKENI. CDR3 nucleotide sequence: TGTGCCAGCTCGCGGGACAGAGCCTACAATGAGCAGTTCTTC. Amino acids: CASSRDRAYNEQFF.

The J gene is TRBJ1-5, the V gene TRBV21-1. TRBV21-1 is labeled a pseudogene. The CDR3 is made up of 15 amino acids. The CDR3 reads CASSKGLSSNQPQHF. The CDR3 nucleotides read TGTGCCAGCAGCAAAGGCCTTAGCAGCAATCAGCCCCAGCATTTT.

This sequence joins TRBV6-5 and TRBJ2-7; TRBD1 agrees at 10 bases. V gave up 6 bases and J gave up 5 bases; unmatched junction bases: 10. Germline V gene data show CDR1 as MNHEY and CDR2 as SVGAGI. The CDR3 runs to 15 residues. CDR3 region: CASSWTGTGADEQYF. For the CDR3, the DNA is TGTGCCAGCAGCTGGACCGGGACAGGGGCGGACGAGCAGTACTTC.

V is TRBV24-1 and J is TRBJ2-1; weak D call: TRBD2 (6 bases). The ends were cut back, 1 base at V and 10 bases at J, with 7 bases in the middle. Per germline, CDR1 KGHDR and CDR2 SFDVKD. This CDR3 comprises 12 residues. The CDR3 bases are TGTGCCACCAGTGATTTCGGGGGAGAGCAGTTCTTC. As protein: CATSDFGGEQFF.

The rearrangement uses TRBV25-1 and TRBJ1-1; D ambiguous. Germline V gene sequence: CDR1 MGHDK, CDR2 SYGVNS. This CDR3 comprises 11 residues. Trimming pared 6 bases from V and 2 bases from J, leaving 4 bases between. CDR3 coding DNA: TGTGCCAGCAGCACAAACACTGAAGCTTTCTTT. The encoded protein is CASSTNTEAFF.

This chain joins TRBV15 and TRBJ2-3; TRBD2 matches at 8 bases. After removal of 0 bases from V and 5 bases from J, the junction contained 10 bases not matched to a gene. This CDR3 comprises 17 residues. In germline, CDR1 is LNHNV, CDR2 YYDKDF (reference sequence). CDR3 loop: CATSRDRLAGFRDTQYF. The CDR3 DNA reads TGTGCCACCAGCAGAGATCGGCTAGCGGGCTTTAGAGATACGCAGTATTTT. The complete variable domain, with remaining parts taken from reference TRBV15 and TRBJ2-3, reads DAMVIQNPRYQVTQFGKPVTLSCSQTLNHNVMYWYQQKSSQAPKLLFHYYDKDFNNEADTPDNFQSRRPNTSFCFLDIRSPGLGDTAMYLCATSRDRLAGFRDTQYFGPGTRLTVL.

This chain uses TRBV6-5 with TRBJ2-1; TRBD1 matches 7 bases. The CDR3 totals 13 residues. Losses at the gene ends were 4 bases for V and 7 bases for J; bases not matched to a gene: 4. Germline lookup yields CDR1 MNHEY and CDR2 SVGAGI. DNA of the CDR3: TGTGCCAGCAGTTTCGACAGGGTTAATGAGCAGTTCTTC. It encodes CASSFDRVNEQFF.

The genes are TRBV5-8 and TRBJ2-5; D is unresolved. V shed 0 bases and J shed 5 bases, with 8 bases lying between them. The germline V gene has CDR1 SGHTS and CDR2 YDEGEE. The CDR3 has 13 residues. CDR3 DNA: TGTGCCAGCAGCTTGGCCTTGAGGGAGACCCAGTACTTC. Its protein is CASSLALRETQYF. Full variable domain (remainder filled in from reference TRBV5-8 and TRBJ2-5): EAGVTQSPTHLIKTRGQQATLRCSPISGHTSVYWYQQALGLGLQFLLWYDEGEERNRGNFPPRFSGRQFPNYSSELNVNALELEDSALYLCASSLALRETQYFGPGTRLLVL.

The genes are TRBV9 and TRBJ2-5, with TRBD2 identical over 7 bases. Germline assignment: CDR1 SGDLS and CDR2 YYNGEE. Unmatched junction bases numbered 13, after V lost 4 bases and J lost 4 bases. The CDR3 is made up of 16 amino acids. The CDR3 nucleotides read TGTGCCAGCAGCCCCCGCCGGGACTCGGGGGGAGAGACCCAGTACTTC. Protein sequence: CASSPRRDSGGETQYF.

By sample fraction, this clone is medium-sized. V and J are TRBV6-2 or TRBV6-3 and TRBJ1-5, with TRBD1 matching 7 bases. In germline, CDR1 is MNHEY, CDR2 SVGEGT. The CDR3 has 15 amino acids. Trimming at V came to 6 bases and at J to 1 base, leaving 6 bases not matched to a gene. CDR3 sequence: CASSPTGLSNQPQHF. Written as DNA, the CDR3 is TGTGCCAGCAGCCCGACAGGGTTGAGCAATCAGCCCCAGCATTTT.

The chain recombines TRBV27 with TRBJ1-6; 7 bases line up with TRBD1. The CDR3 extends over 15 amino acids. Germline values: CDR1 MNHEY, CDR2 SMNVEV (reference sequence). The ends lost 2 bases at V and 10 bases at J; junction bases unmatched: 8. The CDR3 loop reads CASSLTPDRVSPLHF. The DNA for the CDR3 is TGTGCCAGCAGTTTAACCCCAGACAGGGTCTCACCCCTCCACTTT.

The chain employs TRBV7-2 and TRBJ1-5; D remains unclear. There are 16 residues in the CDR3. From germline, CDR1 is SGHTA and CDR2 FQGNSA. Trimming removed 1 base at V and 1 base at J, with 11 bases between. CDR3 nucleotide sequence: TGTGCCAGCAGCTTAGTGGGCAGCCAAAGCAATCAGCCCCAGCATTTT. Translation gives CASSLVGSQSNQPQHF.

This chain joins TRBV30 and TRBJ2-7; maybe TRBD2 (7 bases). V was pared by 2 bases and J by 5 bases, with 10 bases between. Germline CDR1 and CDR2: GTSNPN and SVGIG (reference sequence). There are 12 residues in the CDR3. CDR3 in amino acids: CAWSRGADEQYF. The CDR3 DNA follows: TGTGCCTGGAGTCGGGGGGCCGACGAGCAGTACTTC.

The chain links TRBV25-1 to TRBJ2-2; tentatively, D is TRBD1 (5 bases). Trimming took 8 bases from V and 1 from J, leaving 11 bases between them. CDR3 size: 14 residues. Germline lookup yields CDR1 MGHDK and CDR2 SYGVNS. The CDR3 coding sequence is TGTGCCAGCCTTGACAGAGGGAACACCGGGGAGCTGTTTTTT. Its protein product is CASLDRGNTGELFF.